This is a list of T cell receptor beta chains from one sample in a study of response to subunit inactivated influenza vaccine. One entry per CDR3 protein, called by TCRdb with MiXCR from the RT-PCR reads. The table has about 180,000 distinct CDR3 sequences, about 9% seen once. The starting material was non-naive T cells sorted from PBMCs, obtained on the day of vaccination. The receptors originated from a man aged 50 to 59 who received an inactivated influenza vaccine. The CDR3 runs from the conserved cysteine through the conserved F or W. D genes are given only for firm matches. Clone size is given for some rows only: seen once, a few or many times, or a class if the clone is expanded.

size: -; D: -; J: TRBJ2-1; V: TRBV2; DNA: TGTGCCAGCAGCCCACACCAGGAAAGTCCGCAGTTCTTC; CDR3: CASSPHQESPQFF
size: few; D: TRBD1; J: TRBJ1-1; V: TRBV5-1; DNA: TGCGCCAGCAGCTTGGACGGACAGGAGATCCGTGGGGCTTTCTTT; CDR3: CASSLDGQEIRGAFF
size: -; D: TRBD2; J: TRBJ2-2; V: TRBV11-2; DNA: TGTGCCAGCAGCGCCCAGATTAGCGGGAGTGGGGAGCTGTTTTTT; CDR3: CASSAQISGSGELFF
size: -; D: -; J: TRBJ2-7; V: TRBV18; DNA: TGTGCCAGCTCACCATCCGTTCAGGGAGGCGAGCAGTACTTC; CDR3: CASSPSVQGGEQYF
size: -; D: -; J: TRBJ2-7; V: TRBV19; DNA: TGTGCCAGTAGTACCCTGGAAGGGGGTTCCTACGAGCAGTACTTC; CDR3: CASSTLEGGSYEQYF
size: few; D: -; J: TRBJ2-2; V: TRBV30; DNA: TGTGCCTGGAGTGTGAAGTCGGCCGGGGAGCTGTTTTTT; CDR3: CAWSVKSAGELFF
size: few; D: -; J: TRBJ2-7; V: TRBV6-2/TRBV6-3; DNA: TGTGCCAGCAGTGTTGCTCGGGGAGCTGGCTACGAGCAGTACTTC; CDR3: CASSVARGAGYEQYF
size: few; D: TRBD2; J: TRBJ2-5; V: TRBV12-3/TRBV12-4; DNA: TGTGCCAGCAGTAAGAGCGGGACGGCCCAAGAGACCCAGTACTTC; CDR3: CASSKSGTAQETQYF
size: few; D: -; J: TRBJ1-6; V: TRBV20-1; DNA: TGCAGTGCTAGACTAGGCAGTAGTTATAATTCACCCCTCCACTTT; CDR3: CSARLGSSYNSPLHF
size: -; D: -; J: TRBJ2-5; V: TRBV4-3; DNA: TGCGCCAGCAGCCAAGATGGGGGGCGGAAGACCCAGTACTTC; CDR3: CASSQDGGRKTQYF
size: many; D: -; J: TRBJ1-6; V: TRBV20-1; DNA: TGCAGTGCTAGAAGCCCCAGGGAGGGCATGGATAATTCACCCCTCCACTTT; CDR3: CSARSPREGMDNSPLHF
size: few; D: -; J: TRBJ1-2; V: TRBV7-9; DNA: TGTGCCAGCAGCTTAGGCTCCGTGGAAGGCTACACCTTC; CDR3: CASSLGSVEGYTF
size: many; D: TRBD2; J: TRBJ2-7; V: TRBV7-6; DNA: TGTGCCAGCAGCTTAGCAACGGGAGGGGGAGGAGAGCAGTACTTC; CDR3: CASSLATGGGGEQYF
size: few; D: -; J: TRBJ1-6; V: TRBV28; DNA: TGTGCCAGCAGTTTCCTCAAGAAGGACTCACCCCTCCACTTT; CDR3: CASSFLKKDSPLHF
size: many; D: -; J: TRBJ1-1; V: TRBV7-8; DNA: TGTGCCAGCAGCTTAGCGAGTATGGGGCTATGGGGGGGATTCGACACTGAAGCTTTCTTT; CDR3: CASSLASMGLWGGFDTEAFF
size: -; D: TRBD1; J: TRBJ2-7; V: TRBV5-1; DNA: TGCGCCAGCAGCTCCACAGGGGGGTCCTACGAGCAGTACTTC; CDR3: CASSSTGGSYEQYF
size: -; D: TRBD2; J: TRBJ2-7; V: TRBV15; DNA: TGTGCCACCAGCAGAGATCTGGGCGGGAGAGGGGAGCAGTACTTC; CDR3: CATSRDLGGRGEQYF
size: -; D: TRBD1; J: TRBJ2-7; V: TRBV6-2/TRBV6-3; DNA: TGTGCCAGCAGTTACTCCACAGGGGTCTACGAGCAGTACTTC; CDR3: CASSYSTGVYEQYF
size: many; D: -; J: TRBJ1-2; V: TRBV6-1; DNA: TGTGCCAGCAGCGGAGCCAGGGCCTATGGCTACACCTTC; CDR3: CASSGARAYGYTF
size: many; D: -; J: TRBJ2-7; V: TRBV5-1; DNA: TGCGCCAGCAGCTTGGAGGAAGCGGCTGCGTCTCCTGGGTACGAGCAGTACTTC; CDR3: CASSLEEAAASPGYEQYF
size: many; D: TRBD1; J: TRBJ1-5; V: TRBV20-1; DNA: TGCAGTGCTGGAACAGGGACAGGCAATCAGCCCCAGCATTTT; CDR3: CSAGTGTGNQPQHF
size: few; D: -; J: TRBJ1-5; V: TRBV6-8; DNA: TGTGCCAGCAGTTACTTGGAGCCCCAGCATTTT; CDR3: CASSYLEPQHF
size: few; D: -; J: TRBJ2-3; V: TRBV4-2; DNA: TGTGCCAGCAGCCAAGATTGGGGCGCTAGCACAGATACGCAGTATTTT; CDR3: CASSQDWGASTDTQYF
size: -; D: -; J: TRBJ2-4; V: TRBV3-1; DNA: TGTGCCAGCAGCCAGGGGTTCAACATTCAGTACTTC; CDR3: CASSQGFNIQYF
size: -; D: TRBD2; J: TRBJ2-1; V: TRBV27; DNA: TGTGCCAGCAGCCTACTAGCGGGGGGGTCTTTGAGCGAGCAGTTCTTC; CDR3: CASSLLAGGSLSEQFF
size: few; D: -; J: TRBJ1-5; V: TRBV28; DNA: TGTGCCAGCAGTTTGGGTTTAGGAGTTAGCAATCAGCCCCAGCATTTT; CDR3: CASSLGLGVSNQPQHF
size: few; D: TRBD2; J: TRBJ2-1; V: TRBV4-3; DNA: TGCGCCAGCACGGACCAACTAGCGGGATCCGATGAGCAGTTCTTC; CDR3: CASTDQLAGSDEQFF
size: many; D: -; J: TRBJ2-2; V: TRBV6-5; DNA: TGTGCCAGCAGTTACTCGATGGAGGCCGGGGAGCTGTTTTTT; CDR3: CASSYSMEAGELFF
size: -; D: TRBD1; J: TRBJ2-5; V: TRBV15; DNA: TGTGCCACCAGCAGAGATCCGGGACAGGGGGCTAGAGACCAGTACTTC; CDR3: CATSRDPGQGARDQYF
size: -; D: TRBD1; J: TRBJ2-7; V: TRBV20-1; DNA: TGCTGTGCTAGAGATGTTCAGGCAGGGGGCAGGTACGAGCAGTACTTC; CDR3: CCARDVQAGGRYEQYF
size: -; D: -; J: TRBJ2-5; V: TRBV28; DNA: TGTGCCAGCAGCCGTAGAACCCCGGAGACCCAGTACTTC; CDR3: CASSRRTPETQYF
size: few; D: -; J: TRBJ2-7; V: TRBV9; DNA: TGTGCCAGCAGCGCAGATACGAACGAGCAGTACTTC; CDR3: CASSADTNEQYF
size: many; D: -; J: TRBJ2-3; V: TRBV7-8; DNA: TGTGCCAGCAGCTTAGATCCCATGATAGATACGCAGTATTTT; CDR3: CASSLDPMIDTQYF
size: many; D: -; J: TRBJ2-1; V: TRBV5-1; DNA: TGCGCCAGCAGCACACTAACGGGAGCCTACTACAATGAGCAGTTCTTC; CDR3: CASSTLTGAYYNEQFF
size: -; D: -; J: TRBJ1-2; V: TRBV27; DNA: TGTGCCAGCAGTTTGCGGTTCGGGTATGGCTACACCTTC; CDR3: CASSLRFGYGYTF
size: -; D: TRBD2; J: TRBJ2-3; V: TRBV24-1; DNA: TGTGCCACCAGTGGTTCCAGCGGGGAGAGCACAGATACGCAGTATTTT; CDR3: CATSGSSGESTDTQYF
size: many; D: -; J: TRBJ1-6; V: TRBV7-6; DNA: TGTGCCAGCAGCTTAGAGGGGGATTCGTCCCTCCACTTT; CDR3: CASSLEGDSSLHF
size: few; D: TRBD2; J: TRBJ2-3; V: TRBV20-1; DNA: TGCAGTGCTGACCGTCTAGCGGGAGTAATTTCGGATACGCAGTATTTT; CDR3: CSADRLAGVISDTQYF
size: -; D: -; J: TRBJ2-7; V: TRBV2; DNA: TGTGCCAGACAACAGGGAATCGAGCAGTACTTC; CDR3: CARQQGIEQYF
size: -; D: -; J: TRBJ2-2; V: TRBV3-1; DNA: TGTGCCAGCAGCCAACCCCACACCGGGGAGCTGTTTTTT; CDR3: CASSQPHTGELFF